Each of the 26 T cell receptor beta chains below was sequenced from the same sample in a study of shared clonotypes between healthy human individuals. Method: immunoSEQ multiplex PCR; TCRdb's copy keeps in-frame clones and lacks some. The table records fewer than 200,000 clones, over 50% of them present only once. Sample: memory CD4+ T cells sorted from blood. Noted subset: CD45RA-negative fraction. These receptors originate from a man aged 30 to 39 in good health.

The chain links TRBV28 to TRBJ2-3, with D unclear. Trimming left V 5 bases short and J 0 bases short, with 3 bases between. The CDR3 sequence is 12 residues long. Per germline, CDR1 MDHEN and CDR2 SYDVKM. The CDR3 spells CASSISTDTQYF. The CDR3 DNA reads as TGTGCCAGCAGTATTAGCACAGATACGCAGTATTTT.

This clone was found a few times. The J gene is TRBJ1-5, the V gene TRBV5-1; D not certain. With 2 bases removed from V and 2 bases from J, the gap between germline ends came to 11 bases. The V gene's germline CDR1 is SGHRS and CDR2 YFSETQ. The length of the CDR3 is 15 residues. In DNA, the CDR3 is TGCGCCAGCAGCTTATCTGGGCTGGGCAATCAGCCCCAGCATTTT. This codes for CASSLSGLGNQPQHF.

Only a few counts were recorded for this clone. The rearrangement uses TRBV18 and TRBJ2-1; 7 bases map to TRBD2. Losses at the gene ends were 5 bases for V and 9 bases for J; bases not matched to a gene: 7. CDR3 length: 13 residues. Germline assignment: CDR1 KGHSH and CDR2 LQKENI. As DNA, the CDR3 is TGTGCCAGCTCAAGGGGCGGGAGAGGTGAGCAGTTCTTC. It encodes CASSRGGRGEQFF.

V is TRBV5-4 and J is TRBJ2-1; TRBD1 might be the D (5 bases). Trimming left V 4 bases short and J 5 bases short, with 16 bases between. Germline values: CDR1 SGHNT, CDR2 YYREEE (reference sequence). The CDR3 loop spans 15 amino acids. The CDR3 sequence is CASSLAAGSNNEQFF. The CDR3 nucleotides are TGTGCCAGCAGCCTCGCTGCAGGGTCAAACAATGAGCAGTTCTTC.

The chain couples TRBV11-2 to TRBJ2-3; 9 bases line up with TRBD2. The CDR3 runs 15 residues. After removal of 5 bases from V and 6 bases from J, the junction contained 9 bases not matched to a gene. From germline, CDR1 is SGHAT and CDR2 FQNNGV. The CDR3 here is CASSLSGRSLDTQYF. The CDR3 DNA is TGTGCCAGCAGCCTTAGCGGGAGAAGTTTGGATACGCAGTATTTT.

The V and J genes are TRBV2 and TRBJ2-7, with 16 bases that match TRBD2. The V gene end was trimmed by 6 bases and the J gene end by 9 bases; junction bases not matched to a gene: 8. CDR3 length equals 15 residues. Germline values: CDR1 SNHLY, CDR2 FYNNEI. CDR3 sequence (DNA): TGTGCCAGCAGAACCGGGACTAGCGGGAGGGGCCGGCAGTACTTC. Amino acid sequence: CASRTGTSGRGRQYF.

This clone was observed at least ten times. This chain links TRBV18 with TRBJ2-2; D not certain. Trimming removed 3 bases at V and 4 bases at J, with 9 bases between. The CDR3 totals 14 residues. The germline gives CDR1 KGHSH, CDR2 LQKENI. The CDR3 region has the DNA TGTGCCAGCTCACCTAATACAGCCACCGGGGAGCTGTTTTTT. This encodes CASSPNTATGELFF.

The genes are TRBV5-1 and TRBJ2-5; no firm D call. The V and J ends lost 0 bases and 5 bases respectively, with 8 bases between them. The CDR3 totals 13 residues. Germline V gives CDR1 SGHRS, CDR2 YFSETQ. CDR3 coding DNA: TGCGCCAGCAGCTTGGGGGGTATGGAGACCCAGTACTTC. Translating it yields CASSLGGMETQYF.

This chain uses TRBV6-5 with TRBJ1-1, with 7 bases fitting TRBD1. The CDR3 totals 13 residues. CDR1 is MNHEY, CDR2 SVGAGI, per germline. The ends lost 5 bases at V and 9 bases at J; junction bases unmatched: 9. The CDR3 protein is CASSPDREKKAFF. The DNA of the CDR3 is TGTGCCAGCAGTCCAGACAGGGAAAAGAAAGCTTTCTTT.

This clone was seen many times. The gene calls are TRBV5-1 and TRBJ1-4; D might be TRBD1 (5 bases). The CDR3 is made up of 15 amino acids. The V gene's germline CDR1 is SGHRS and CDR2 YFSETQ. Trimming removed 1 base at V and 8 bases at J, with 15 bases between. The CDR3 here is CASSLTEGSGEKLFF. CDR3 nucleotide sequence: TGCGCCAGCAGCTTGACGGAGGGGTCGGGCGAAAAACTGTTTTTT. Combining the CDR3 with reference TRBV5-1 and TRBJ1-4 gives the whole variable domain KAGVTQTPRYLIKTRGQQVTLSCSPISGHRSVSWYQQTPGQGLQFLFEYFSETQRNKGNFPGRFSGRQFSNSRSEMNVSTLELGDSALYLCASSLTEGSGEKLFFGSGTQLSVL.

This rearrangement joins TRBV5-6 to TRBJ1-1, with 10 bases aligning to TRBD1. This CDR3 has 14 residues. Trimming at V came to 2 bases and at J to 8 bases, leaving 6 bases not matched to a gene. Germline V gene sequence: CDR1 SGHDT, CDR2 YYEEEE. The CDR3 loop is CASSFRDRGPEAFF. The CDR3 coding sequence is TGTGCCAGCAGCTTTAGGGACAGGGGACCCGAAGCTTTCTTT.

J is TRBJ1-1 and V is TRBV5-1, with D unclear. Germline lookup yields CDR1 SGHRS and CDR2 YFSETQ. The length of the CDR3 is 12 residues. Deletions cut 0 bases from V and 4 bases from J, with 4 bases between. The CDR3 is CASSLEGTEAFF. CDR3 sequence (DNA): TGCGCCAGCAGCTTGGAGGGCACTGAAGCTTTCTTT.

This clone was detected a few times. This sequence joins TRBV7-9 and TRBJ2-2; 8 positions match TRBD1. CDR1 and CDR2 from the germline V gene are SEHNR and FQNEAQ (reference sequence). The CDR3 runs 15 residues. With V trimmed by 8 bases and J by 3 bases, 8 bases remained unmatched. CDR3 bases: TGTGCCAGCTCGTTAGACAGGGGTTACACCGGGGAGCTGTTTTTT. Residues: CASSLDRGYTGELFF. The full variable domain, with the rest looked up from reference TRBV7-9 and TRBJ2-2, is DTGVSQNPRHKITKRGQNVTFRCDPISEHNRLYWYRQTLGQGPEFLTYFQNEAQLEKSRLLSDRFSAERPKGSFSTLEIQRTEQGDSAMYLCASSLDRGYTGELFFGEGSRLTVL.

CDR3: CASSFRRLAGSTDTQYF. The DNA for the CDR3 is TGTGCCAGCAGTTTTAGGAGACTAGCGGGTAGCACAGATACGCAGTATTTT. This rearrangement joins TRBV27 to TRBJ2-3, with TRBD2 identical over 10 bases. Trimming cost V 3 bases and J 0 bases; bases outside gene matches: 6. CDR1 is MNHEY, CDR2 SMNVEV, per germline (reference sequence). This CDR3 contains 17 residues.

This chain uses TRBV5-7 with TRBJ2-2; D is uncertain. TRBV5-7 is marked as an open reading frame, function uncertain. The CDR3 consists of 17 residues. The V end lost 0 bases, the J end lost 4 bases, and 16 bases lay between the germline ends. CDR3 region: CASSLENLRTLTGELFF. Written as DNA, the CDR3 is TGTGCCAGCAGCTTGGAGAACCTCCGCACACTCACCGGGGAGCTGTTTTTT.

This clone was detected only a few times. V and J are TRBV29-1 and TRBJ2-3; no clear D gene. There are 12 residues in the CDR3. Germline CDR1 is SQVTM and CDR2 is ANQGSEA. The CDR3 sequence: CSAEYGTDTQYF. CDR3 DNA: TGCAGTGCAGAATATGGCACAGATACGCAGTATTTT.

The rearrangement links TRBV28 to TRBJ1-2; unclear D gene. The germline gives CDR1 MDHEN, CDR2 SYDVKM. Between the trimmed V and J ends, which lost 6 bases and 0 bases, there was a span of 20 bases. The CDR3 sequence is 17 residues long. CDR3 sequence reads: CASSPLLARKPNYGYTF. CDR3 DNA sequence: TGTGCCAGCAGCCCTCTCCTGGCCAGGAAACCTAACTATGGCTACACCTTC.

This clone has a handful of counts. This chain connects TRBV4-3 to TRBJ1-5; no definite D call. Germline values: CDR1 LGHNA, CDR2 YSLEER. The CDR3 has 15 residues. Between the trimmed V and J ends, which lost 1 base and 6 bases, there was a span of 13 bases. CDR3 nucleotide sequence: TGCGCCAGCAGCCAAGGGTCAGGCGTCGTTCAGCCCCAGCATTTT. Its protein product is CASSQGSGVVQPQHF.

In this sample, this clone turned up a few times. This chain connects TRBV28 to TRBJ2-1, with 8 bases aligning to TRBD1. CDR1 is MDHEN, CDR2 SYDVKM, per germline. V shed 6 bases, J shed 1 base, and the junction held 8 bases outside the gene matches. The CDR3 spans 16 residues. In nucleotides, the CDR3 is TGTGCCAGCAGATACTCCCGGGACAGGTCCTACAATGAGCAGTTCTTC. Residues: CASRYSRDRSYNEQFF.

The chain carries TRBV11-3 and TRBJ2-1, with 7 bases lining up with TRBD2. J was trimmed by 2 bases and V by 3 bases; bases with no gene match: 4. The germline V gene has CDR1 SGHNT and CDR2 YENEEA. The CDR3 covers 15 residues. The CDR3 protein is CASSLGGSTYNEQFF. CDR3 nucleotides: TGTGCCAGCAGCTTGGGCGGGAGTACCTACAATGAGCAGTTCTTC. Full variable domain (outside the CDR3, taken from reference TRBV11-3 and TRBJ2-1): EAGVVQSPRYKIIEKKQPVAFWCNPISGHNTLYWYLQNLGQGPELLIRYENEEAVDDSQLPKDRFSAERLKGVDSTLKIQPAELGDSAVYLCASSLGGSTYNEQFFGPGTRLTVL.

This chain links TRBV5-1 with TRBJ1-1, with 7 bases fitting TRBD1. The germline V gene has CDR1 SGHRS and CDR2 YFSETQ. Germline trimming cut 0 bases from V and 5 bases from J; bases unmatched to any gene: 4. This CDR3 has 14 amino acids. CDR3 DNA: TGCGCCAGCAGCTTGGAATACAGGGGAACTGAAGCTTTCTTT. Protein sequence: CASSLEYRGTEAFF.

The J gene is TRBJ2-7, the V gene TRBV5-5; 11 bases line up with TRBD2. This CDR3 has 14 residues. Germline V gene lookup returns CDR1 SGHKS and CDR2 YYEKEE (reference sequence). V lost 3 bases, J lost 5 bases, and 4 bases stayed unmatched. CDR3 coding DNA: TGTGCCAGCAGCTCCACTAGCGGGAGTAACGAGCAGTACTTC. This translates into CASSSTSGSNEQYF. Combining the CDR3 with reference TRBV5-5 and TRBJ2-7 gives the whole variable domain DAGVTQSPTHLIKTRGQQVTLRCSPISGHKSVSWYQQVLGQGPQFIFQYYEKEERGRGNFPDRFSARQFPNYSSELNVNALLLGDSALYLCASSSTSGSNEQYFGPGTRLTVT.

The gene calls are TRBV28 and TRBJ2-1, with TRBD2 matching over 8 bases. The CDR3 is made up of 16 amino acids. J gave up 7 bases and V 7 bases, and 15 bases lay outside the gene matches. Germline V CDR1 and CDR2: MDHEN, SYDVKM. In DNA form, the CDR3 reads TGTGCCAGCAAGCCCCTTGGCAGCGGGAGAGGTAATGAGCAGTTCTTC. Its protein product is CASKPLGSGRGNEQFF.

This chain links TRBV5-1 with TRBJ2-1; 8 bases are a match to TRBD2. Germline values: CDR1 SGHRS, CDR2 YFSETQ. After removal of 6 bases from V and 7 bases from J, the junction contained 12 bases not matched to a gene. CDR3 length: 15 residues. The CDR3 loop reads CASKTSGSGVNEQFF. CDR3 bases: TGCGCCAGCAAGACGAGCGGGAGTGGTGTTAATGAGCAGTTCTTC.

The chain links TRBV5-6 to TRBJ2-1, with 8 positions matching TRBD1. Germline CDR1 SGHDT, CDR2 YYEEEE. The CDR3 totals 15 residues. The junction had 12 bases not matched to a gene; V was cut back by 4 bases and J by 9 bases. The CDR3 sequence: CASSRDRGRGGEQFF. CDR3 sequence (DNA): TGTGCCAGCAGCCGTGACAGGGGAAGAGGCGGTGAGCAGTTCTTC.

The V call is TRBV9, the J call TRBJ2-1; D is possibly TRBD2 (7 bases). V was shortened by 4 bases and J by 9 bases, with 29 bases between the two germline ends. Germline CDR1 SGDLS, CDR2 YYNGEE. CDR3 length: 18 amino acids. The CDR3 region is CASSPEKGGIIGSGEQFF. Written as DNA, the CDR3 is TGTGCCAGCAGCCCAGAGAAGGGGGGGATTATAGGATCGGGTGAGCAGTTCTTC.